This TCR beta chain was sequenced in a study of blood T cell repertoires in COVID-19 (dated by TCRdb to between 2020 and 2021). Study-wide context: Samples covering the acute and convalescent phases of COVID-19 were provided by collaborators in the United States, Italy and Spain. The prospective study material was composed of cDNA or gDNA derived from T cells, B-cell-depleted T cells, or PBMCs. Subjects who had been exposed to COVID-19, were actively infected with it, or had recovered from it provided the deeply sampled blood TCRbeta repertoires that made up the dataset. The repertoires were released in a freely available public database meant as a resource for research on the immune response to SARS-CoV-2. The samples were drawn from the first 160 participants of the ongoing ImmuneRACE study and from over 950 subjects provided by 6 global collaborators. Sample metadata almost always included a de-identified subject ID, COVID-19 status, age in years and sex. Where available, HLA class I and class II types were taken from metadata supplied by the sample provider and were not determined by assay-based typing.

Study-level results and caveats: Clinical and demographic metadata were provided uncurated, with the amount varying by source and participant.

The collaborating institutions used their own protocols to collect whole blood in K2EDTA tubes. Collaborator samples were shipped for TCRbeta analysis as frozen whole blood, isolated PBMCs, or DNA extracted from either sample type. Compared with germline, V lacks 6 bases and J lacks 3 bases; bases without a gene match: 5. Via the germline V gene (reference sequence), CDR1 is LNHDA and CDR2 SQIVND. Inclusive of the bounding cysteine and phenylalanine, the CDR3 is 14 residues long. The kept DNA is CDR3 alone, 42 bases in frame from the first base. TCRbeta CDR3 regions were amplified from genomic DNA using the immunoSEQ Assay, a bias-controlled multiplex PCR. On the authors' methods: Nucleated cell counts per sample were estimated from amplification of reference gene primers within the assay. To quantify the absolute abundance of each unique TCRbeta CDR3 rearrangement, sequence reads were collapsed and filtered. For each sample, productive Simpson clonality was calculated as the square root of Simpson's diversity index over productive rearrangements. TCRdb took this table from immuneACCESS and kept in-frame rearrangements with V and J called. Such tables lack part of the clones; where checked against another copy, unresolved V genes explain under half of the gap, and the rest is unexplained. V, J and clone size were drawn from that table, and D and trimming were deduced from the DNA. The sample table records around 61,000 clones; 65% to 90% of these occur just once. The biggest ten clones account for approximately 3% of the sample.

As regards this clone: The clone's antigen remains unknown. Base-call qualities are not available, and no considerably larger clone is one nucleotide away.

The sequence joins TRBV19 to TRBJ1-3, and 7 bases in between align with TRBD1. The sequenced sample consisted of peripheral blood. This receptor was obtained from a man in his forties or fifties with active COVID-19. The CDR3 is CASRPQGYGNTIYF. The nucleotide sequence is TGTGCCAGTAGACCACAGGGGTATGGAAACACCATATATTTT.